This TCR beta chain was observed in a study of shared clonotypes between healthy human individuals. For each subset, genomic DNA was distributed in equal portions over several immunoSEQ plates. Profiled with immunoSEQ multiplex PCR; TCRdb holds only in-frame clones, not every one. This table holds a few million clones, 85% to 95% found once. As to this clone: Different DNA sequences within this sample yield the same CDR3.

This CDR3 spans 11 amino acids. Germline V gene data show CDR1 as MDHEN and CDR2 as SYDVKM. Trimming cost V 6 bases and J 4 bases, with 7 bases left between them. The chain is built from TRBV28 and TRBJ2-7; D could derive from TRBD1 or TRBD2 (5 bases each). The sequence derives from a man aged 18 to 35 in good health. Some clones in this sample may be carry-over from other donors' samples. The specimen sequenced was naive CD4+ T cells from PBMCs. Stated subset: CD45RA+ positively selected. The CDR3 nucleotides read TGTGCCAGCAGGAGGGGTTACGAGCAGTACTTC. Protein product: CASRRGYEQYF.